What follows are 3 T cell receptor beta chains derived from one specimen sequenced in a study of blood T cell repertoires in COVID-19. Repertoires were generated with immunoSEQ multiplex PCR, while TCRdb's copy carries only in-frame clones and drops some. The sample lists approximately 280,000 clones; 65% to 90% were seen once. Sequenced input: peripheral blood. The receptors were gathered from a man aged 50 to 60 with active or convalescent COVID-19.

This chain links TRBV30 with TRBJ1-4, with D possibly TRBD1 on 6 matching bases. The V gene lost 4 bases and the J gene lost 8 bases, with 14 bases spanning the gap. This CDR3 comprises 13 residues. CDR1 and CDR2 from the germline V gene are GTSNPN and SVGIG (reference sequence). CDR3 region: CAWTGGLREKLFF. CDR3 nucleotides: TGTGCCTGGACGGGGGGGCTTAGGGAAAAACTGTTTTTT.

The CDR3 loop is CSAGQVGIQYF. The CDR3 DNA sequence: TGCAGTGCAGGACAGGTGGGGATTCAGTACTTC. This rearrangement joins TRBV20-1 to TRBJ2-4, with 7 bases lining up with TRBD1. Germline V lookup: CDR1 DFQATT, CDR2 SNEGSKA (reference sequence). After removal of 6 bases from V and 10 bases from J, the junction contained 6 bases not matched to a gene. The CDR3 contains 11 residues.

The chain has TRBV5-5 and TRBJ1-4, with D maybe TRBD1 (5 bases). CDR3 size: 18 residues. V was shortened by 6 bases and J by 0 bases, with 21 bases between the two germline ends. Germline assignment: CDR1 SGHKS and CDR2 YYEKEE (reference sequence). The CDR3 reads CASTLLERGTTTNEKLFF. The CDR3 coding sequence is TGTGCCAGCACCCTCTTGGAACGCGGGACGACAACTAATGAAAAACTGTTTTTT.